These 8 T cell receptor beta chains came from one sample sequenced in a study of blood T cell repertoires in COVID-19. Sequencing was performed with immunoSEQ multiplex PCR; in TCRdb, only in-frame clones are kept and a portion is missing. The sample carries about 87,000 clones, over 80% recorded once. Sequenced input: peripheral blood. These receptors came from an elderly woman with active or convalescent COVID-19.

This rearrangement joins TRBV18 to TRBJ2-7, with no clear D. Germline V gene sequence: CDR1 KGHSH, CDR2 LQKENI. This CDR3 is built from 14 residues. V dropped 4 bases and J dropped 4 bases, with 14 bases sitting between them. The CDR3 here is CASSLNLDKYEQYF. In nucleotides, the CDR3 is TGTGCCAGCTCACTAAACTTAGACAAATACGAGCAGTACTTC. Full variable domain (missing parts from reference TRBV18 and TRBJ2-7): NAGVMQNPRHLVRRRGQEARLRCSPMKGHSHVYWYRQLPEEGLKFMVYLQKENIIDESGMPKERFSAEFPKEGPSILRIQQVVRGDSAAYFCASSLNLDKYEQYFGPGTRLTVT.

J is TRBJ2-7 and V is TRBV7-2; 9 bases agree with TRBD2. Germline V gives CDR1 SGHTA, CDR2 FQGNSA. The CDR3 contains 15 residues. V was clipped by 0 bases and J by 0 bases; unmatched bases: 0. The chain's CDR3 is CASSLASGSSYEQYF. CDR3 DNA sequence: TGTGCCAGCAGCTTAGCTAGCGGGAGCTCCTACGAGCAGTACTTC. Full variable domain (rest looked up from reference TRBV7-2 and TRBJ2-7): GAGVSQSPSNKVTEKGKDVELRCDPISGHTALYWYRQSLGQGLEFLIYFQGNSAPDKSGLPSDRFSAERTGGSVSTLTIQRTQQEDSAVYLCASSLASGSSYEQYFGPGTRLTVT.

This chain links TRBV28 with TRBJ2-7; 9 bases fit TRBD2. There are 14 residues in the CDR3. Germline V CDR1 and CDR2: MDHEN, SYDVKM. V shed 8 bases and J 0 bases; nucleotides not matched to a gene: 5. The CDR3 DNA is TGTGCCAGCTGGGCGGGGGGGGGCTCCTACGAGCAGTACTTC. It specifies CASWAGGGSYEQYF.

This chain uses TRBV7-9 with TRBJ1-5; no firm D call. The CDR3 has 15 amino acids. Germline loops: CDR1 SEHNR, CDR2 FQNEAQ (reference sequence). V lost 5 bases to trimming and J lost 0 bases, with 11 bases between them. CDR3 in amino acids: CASSPPGDSNQPQHF. The CDR3 DNA reads TGTGCCAGCAGCCCCCCGGGAGATAGCAATCAGCCCCAGCATTTT.

V is TRBV28 and J is TRBJ1-2; TRBD1 matches 8 bases. This CDR3 region has 13 residues. Per the germline V gene, CDR1 is MDHEN and CDR2 is SYDVKM. The V and J ends lost 7 bases and 4 bases, in that order; junction bases with no gene match: 5. The CDR3 region is CASISGGTYGYTF. DNA of the CDR3: TGTGCCAGCATTTCAGGGGGCACCTATGGCTACACCTTC.

The rearrangement uses TRBV18 and TRBJ1-1; the match to TRBD1 covers 8 bases. Germline CDR1 reads KGHSH; CDR2 reads LQKENI. J was trimmed by 6 bases and V by 3 bases; bases with no gene match: 6. The CDR3 is 14 amino acids. In nucleotides, the CDR3 is TGTGCCAGCTCACCTGACAGGGGTGGCGCTGAAGCTTTCTTT. Amino acids: CASSPDRGGAEAFF.

The chain links TRBV24-1 to TRBJ2-1, with a tentative D call TRBD2 (6 bases). The CDR3 contains 13 residues. V shed 1 base and J shed 13 bases, with 13 bases lying between them. The germline V gene has CDR1 KGHDR and CDR2 SFDVKD. The CDR3: CATSDFPMGGQFF. The DNA for the CDR3 is TGTGCCACCAGTGATTTTCCAATGGGGGGACAGTTCTTC.

The chain employs TRBV6-2 or TRBV6-3 and TRBJ2-6; the D gene is possibly TRBD2 (6 bases). The CDR3 totals 16 residues. V gave up 4 bases and J gave up 0 bases, with 10 bases separating them. Germline loops: CDR1 MNHEY, CDR2 SVGEGT. The chain's CDR3 is CASSSAGFSGANVLTF. The CDR3, as DNA: TGTGCCAGCAGTTCAGCGGGCTTCTCTGGGGCCAACGTCCTGACTTTC.